Shown below are 9 T cell receptor beta chains from a single sample sequenced in a study of T cell responses to AZD1222 COVID-19 vaccine. Measured with immunoSEQ multiplex PCR; TCRdb has only the in-frame clones, and not every one. The profile shows 130,000 to 150,000 clones, about 81% of them singletons. Sample: peripheral blood, taken on day 0 of MenACWY control vaccination. The receptors stem from an adult in good health.

In its sample, this clone was seen a few times. The chain recombines TRBV2 with TRBJ2-5; D possibly corresponds to TRBD2 (7 bases). V lost 3 bases and J 5 bases, leaving 16 bases between the germline ends. CDR1 and CDR2 (germline): SNHLY, FYNNEI. The CDR3 contains 15 residues. This CDR3 reads CASSEVAEGGETQYF. In DNA, the CDR3 is TGTGCCAGCAGTGAGGTGGCGGAGGGGGGGGAGACCCAGTACTTC. The entire variable domain, with the rest obtained from reference TRBV2 and TRBJ2-5, is as follows: EPEVTQTPSHQVTQMGQEVILRCVPISNHLYFYWYRQILGQKVEFLVSFYNNEISEKSEIFDDQFSVERPDGSNFTLKIRSTKLEDSAMYFCASSEVAEGGETQYFGPGTRLLVL.

This chain links TRBV2 with TRBJ1-5; 8 nucleotides align to TRBD1. The CDR3 totals 13 residues. Per the germline V gene, CDR1 is SNHLY and CDR2 is FYNNEI. Losses at the gene ends were 5 bases for V and 7 bases for J; bases not matched to a gene: 4. CDR3 residues: CASSRQGFQPQHF. The DNA of the CDR3 is TGTGCCAGCAGTCGACAGGGGTTCCAGCCCCAGCATTTT. The full variable domain, with the rest looked up from reference TRBV2 and TRBJ1-5, is EPEVTQTPSHQVTQMGQEVILRCVPISNHLYFYWYRQILGQKVEFLVSFYNNEISEKSEIFDDQFSVERPDGSNFTLKIRSTKLEDSAMYFCASSRQGFQPQHFGDGTRLSIL.

This CDR3 reads CASSEGIGRANYGYTF. The CDR3 DNA reads TGTGCCAGCAGTGAAGGCATAGGGCGGGCTAACTATGGCTACACCTTC. The chain combines TRBV6-1 with TRBJ1-2; D gene uncertain. The CDR3 consists of 16 residues. Trimming removed 1 base at V and 0 bases at J, with 12 bases between. Germline-derived CDR1 and CDR2 are MNHNS and SASEGT.

The CDR3 region is CASSPTGTPLYGYTF. In nucleotides, the CDR3 is TGTGCCAGCAGCCCAACCGGTACGCCTCTCTATGGCTACACCTTC. The chain joins TRBV5-4 to TRBJ1-2; D is unresolved. V was cut by 4 bases and J by 4 bases, with 17 bases left in between. The CDR3 length is 15 residues. Germline assignment: CDR1 SGHNT and CDR2 YYREEE (reference sequence).

The chain is built from TRBV6-5 and TRBJ2-1; 9 nucleotides align to TRBD1. This CDR3 is built from 12 residues. The germline CDR1 and CDR2 sequences are MNHEY and SVGAGI. The V segment lost 8 bases and the J segment 14 bases; nucleotides outside the gene matches: 10. This chain's CDR3 is CASATNRGRKFF. The CDR3 DNA reads TGTGCCAGCGCCACAAACAGGGGGCGTAAGTTCTTC.

This chain joins TRBV10-3 and TRBJ2-2; possibly TRBD1 for D (6 bases). Germline V gives CDR1 ENHRY, CDR2 SYGVKD. The CDR3 runs 15 residues. Trimming shortened V by 10 bases and J by 0 bases, and 15 bases separated the two germline ends. The CDR3 DNA sequence: TGTGCCACCTCCCAGGGGAATTCGAACACCGGGGAGCTGTTTTTT. Residues: CATSQGNSNTGELFF.

V usage is TRBV9 and J usage is TRBJ1-1, with D possibly being TRBD1 (5 bases). V gave up 4 bases and J gave up 4 bases, with 14 bases separating them. The CDR3 contains 14 residues. CDR1 and CDR2 (germline): SGDLS, YYNGEE. The CDR3 DNA follows: TGTGCCAGCAGCCCGCGGGGCAGCACCACTGAAGCTTTCTTT. Its protein product is CASSPRGSTTEAFF.

The V and J genes are TRBV11-3 and TRBJ1-3; D remains unclear. The germline CDR1 and CDR2 sequences are SGHNT and YENEEA. Trimming shortened V by 5 bases and J by 0 bases, and 11 bases separated the two germline ends. The CDR3 runs to 15 residues. This CDR3 is CASSIGESSGNTIYF. The CDR3 DNA follows: TGTGCCAGCAGCATTGGTGAAAGCTCTGGAAACACCATATATTTT.

The chain links TRBV9 to TRBJ1-2; D unresolved. CDR1 and CDR2 from the germline V gene are SGDLS and YYNGEE. V shed 3 bases and J shed 5 bases, with 29 bases lying between them. This CDR3 has 19 residues. The CDR3 DNA reads TGTGCCAGCAGCGCCCATTCAGGAACTGTTCAACAAAACCTATATGGCTACACCTTC. Its translation is CASSAHSGTVQQNLYGYTF.